This T cell receptor beta chain originates from a study of CD4 T cell repertoires in COVID-19. Study summary: CFSE-low cells expanded roughly 11 days with IL-2, then restimulated with other coronavirus spikes. Findings of the study overall: Two or all three memory subsets shared several highly expanded SARS-CoV-2-reactive clonotypes.

Regarding this clone: Its antigen is unknown.

Data came from immunoSEQ multiplex PCR; TCRdb stores just in-frame clones and leaves some out. The sample has 70,000 to 95,000 clones; roughly 80% are singletons. Samples came from patients recovered from mild-to-severe COVID-19. The germline V gene encodes CDR1 LNHDA and CDR2 SQIVND (reference sequence). This CDR3 has 16 amino acids. V shed 7 bases and J shed 2 bases, with 17 bases lying between them. The sequencing here drew on CD4+ T cells from peripheral blood, taken after recovery from COVID-19. The rearrangement joins TRBV19 to TRBJ2-2; no clear D. This clonotype was sampled from a human donor who had COVID-19. This CDR3 reads CASKRALGPNTGELFF. CDR3 DNA sequence: TGTGCCAGTAAACGGGCTCTCGGGCCCAACACCGGGGAGCTGTTTTTT.